This T cell receptor beta chain is drawn from a study of chemoradiotherapy in HPV16-positive cancers. Study overall: Candidate HPV-specific T-cell clones and common TCR motifs came from functional assays in two HPV16-positive patients. Findings of the study overall: In HPV16-positive patients, HPV-responsive T-cell expansion tracked better recurrence-free survival. Candidate HPV-specific clones and E7-related TCR motifs grew in tumor during treatment. Functional assays defining HPV-specific T cells used only a couple of HPV16-positive patients.

Generated by immunoSEQ multiplex PCR, the TCRdb table keeps only in-frame clones and is missing some. The table lists roughly 14,000 clones, around 74% of them singletons. As for this clone: Antigen specificity is unknown.

The CDR3 is 15 amino acids. The germline V gene encodes CDR1 SGHTA and CDR2 FQGTGA. The V segment lost 2 bases and the J segment 4 bases; nucleotides outside the gene matches: 6. V and J are TRBV7-3 and TRBJ1-2, with 8 positions matching TRBD1. This sequence was found in a human donor with HPV-associated anogenital cancer. The sample was collected from a patient who underwent chemoradiotherapy. The CDR3 DNA follows: TGTGCCAGCAGCTTAGACAGGGGAGCTGCCTATGGCTACACCTTC. As protein: CASSLDRGAAYGYTF.